This T cell receptor beta chain was sequenced during a study of spatial heterogeneity in lung cancer. The study's findings and limits: Ubiquitous expanded tumor TCRs appeared in blood more at resection than follow-up.

Described time point: sample taken at primary tumor resection. This clonotype was found many times. Its antigen is unknown. Germline V lookup: CDR1 SGHVS, CDR2 FQNEAQ. The trim removed 3 bases at V and 5 bases at J, leaving 7 bases unmatched. The CDR3 covers 15 residues. TCR cDNA molecules each carried a unique molecular identifier. TCRdb reanalysed the 5' RACE reads using MiXCR and keeps one entry per CDR3 protein. The sample carries some 20,000 distinct CDR3 sequences, under 4% recorded once. This chain links TRBV7-8 with TRBJ2-3; 8 nucleotides agree with TRBD2. Source: PBMCs, taken at surgery. This sequence was found in a female donor with early-stage non-small cell lung cancer. DNA for the CDR3: TGTGCCAGCAGCTTTAGCGGGATTGGCGGAGATACGCAGTATTTT. Translation: CASSFSGIGGDTQYF.